This is a list of T cell receptor beta chains from one sample in a study of T cells in Graves' hyperthyroidism and ophthalmopathy. One entry per CDR3 protein results from TCRdb running MiXCR on the multiplex PCR reads. The sample holds a few hundred thousand distinct CDR3 sequences, about 16% seen once. Sequenced input: blood. Receptor source: a man in his forties or fifties with Graves' hyperthyroidism. CDR3s include the opening cysteine and the closing phenylalanine or tryptophan. D genes are given only for firm matches. Size tells how often a clone was seen (once, few, many) or the class of an expanded clone, and some rows leave it out.

D	V	size	J	DNA	CDR3
-	TRBV28	many	TRBJ2-7	TGTGCCAGCAGTTTCGGCGGGTTTAATTACGAGCAGTACTTC	CASSFGGFNYEQYF
-	TRBV18	many	TRBJ2-5	TGTGCCAGCTCACGAGAGACCCAGTACTTC	CASSRETQYF
TRBD2	TRBV6-2/TRBV6-3	many	TRBJ2-1	TGTGCCAGCAGCTTCCCGGGACTAGCCCACTACAATGAGCAGTTCTTC	CASSFPGLAHYNEQFF
-	TRBV10-3	few	TRBJ1-4	TGTGCCATCAGTGAGTCGGGTGAAAAACTGTTTTTT	CAISESGEKLFF
-	TRBV7-8	many	TRBJ2-5	TGTGCCAGCAGCTCGATTATTATTGGGGACAGAGCGGGACCGGAGACCCAGTACTTC	CASSSIIIGDRAGPETQYF
TRBD2	TRBV2	many	TRBJ2-5	TGTGCCAGCAGTGCCCGGACTAGTCAAGAGACCCAGTACTTC	CASSARTSQETQYF
TRBD1	TRBV12-3/TRBV12-4	many	TRBJ2-2	TGTGCCAGCATTGGGACAGGGTTCACCGGGGAGCTGTTTTTT	CASIGTGFTGELFF
-	TRBV30	-	TRBJ1-3	TGTGCCTGGAGTTGGGGGAACTCTGGAAACACCATATATTTT	CAWSWGNSGNTIYF
-	TRBV6-1	many	TRBJ2-7	TGTGCCAGCACCCGCACACCCATTCACTCCTACGAGCAGTACTTC	CASTRTPIHSYEQYF
-	TRBV2	many	TRBJ2-2	TGTGCCAGCAGTGAAGAGGGGGGGAACACCGGGGAGCTGTTTTTT	CASSEEGGNTGELFF
-	TRBV30	many	TRBJ2-3	TGTGCCTGGACCGGTTTCACAGATACGCAGTATTTT	CAWTGFTDTQYF
-	TRBV5-1	-	TRBJ2-5	TGCGCCAGCAGCTTGGACAGTGGTCGAGAGACCCAGTACTTC	CASSLDSGRETQYF
-	TRBV7-2	many	TRBJ2-6	TGTGCCAGCAGCTTACGGGAAGCTGGGGCCAACGTCCTGACTTTC	CASSLREAGANVLTF
-	TRBV29-1	many	TRBJ2-7	TGCAGCGTTGAGCAGGGGCCCTACGAGCAGTACTTC	CSVEQGPYEQYF
TRBD1	TRBV2	many	TRBJ2-7	TGTGCCAGCAGTGTGGGACAGGGGCTGGGTGAGCAGTACTTC	CASSVGQGLGEQYF
-	TRBV2	many	TRBJ2-5	TGTGCCAGCATAAGGGGAAAACAAGAGACCCAGTACTTC	CASIRGKQETQYF
-	TRBV30	many	TRBJ2-2	TGTGCCTGGCAGAGGGTGACGGCCGGGGAGCTGTTTTTT	CAWQRVTAGELFF
-	TRBV5-1	-	TRBJ2-4	TGCGCCAGCAGCTTCGCGGCAGGCAACATTCAGTACTTC	CASSFAAGNIQYF
-	TRBV13	-	TRBJ2-1	TGTGCCAGCAGCTCGAGTGGAGACCCCTCCTACAGTGAGCAGTTCTTC	CASSSSGDPSYSEQFF
TRBD1	TRBV7-2	many	TRBJ1-1	TGTGCCAGCAGCCCAACAGGGGAGAGAATCGCTGAAGCTTTCTTT	CASSPTGERIAEAFF
TRBD1	TRBV29-1	many	TRBJ2-3	TGCAGCGTCTGGGGACAGGGGGGGTCCACAGATACGCAGTATTTT	CSVWGQGGSTDTQYF
TRBD1	TRBV7-2	many	TRBJ2-7	TGTGCCAGCAGCTTAGAGACAGGGTCCCACGAGCAGTACTTC	CASSLETGSHEQYF
TRBD1	TRBV19	many	TRBJ2-3	TGTGCCAGTAGAGGGCAGGGGGCTGGCACAGATACGCAGTATTTT	CASRGQGAGTDTQYF